These 11 T cell receptor beta chains share one sample of origin, sequenced in a study of graft-versus-host responses after intestinal transplantation. Generated by immunoSEQ multiplex PCR, the TCRdb table keeps only in-frame clones and is missing some. The data contain roughly 36,000 clones, about 85% of them singletons. Intraepithelial and lamina propria lymphocytes were isolated from graft specimens. The input for sequencing was ileum tissue, taken around 190 days after intestinal transplant. These receptors were collected from a human patient who received an intestinal transplant, so some T cells may come from the graft donor.

The chain has TRBV30 and TRBJ1-1; no definite D call. The CDR3 is 14 residues long. CDR1 and CDR2 (germline): GTSNPN, SVGIG (reference sequence). Trimming removed 2 bases at V and 0 bases at J, with 10 bases between. CDR3 sequence reads: CAWSLPTVNTEAFF. The CDR3 DNA is TGTGCCTGGAGTCTACCGACGGTGAACACTGAAGCTTTCTTT. The whole variable domain, filled in from reference TRBV30 and TRBJ1-1, reads SQTIHQWPATLVQPVGSPLSLECTVEGTSNPNLYWYRQAAGRGLQLLFYSVGIGQISSEVPQNLSASRPQDRQFILSSKKLLLSDSGFYLCAWSLPTVNTEAFFGQGTRLTVV.

This clone is deemed medium-sized. The chain joins TRBV18 to TRBJ2-1; 7 bases fit TRBD2. CDR1 and CDR2 from the germline V gene are KGHSH and LQKENI. The V and J ends lost 1 base and 9 bases, in that order; junction bases with no gene match: 9. The CDR3 extends over 15 amino acids. In DNA form, the CDR3 reads TGTGCCAGCTCACCACTAGCGGGCCTGCTGGGTGAGCAGTTCTTC. Translated, it gives CASSPLAGLLGEQFF. Variable domain in full (rest from reference TRBV18 and TRBJ2-1): NAGVMQNPRHLVRRRGQEARLRCSPMKGHSHVYWYRQLPEEGLKFMVYLQKENIIDESGMPKERFSAEFPKEGPSILRIQQVVRGDSAAYFCASSPLAGLLGEQFFGPGTRLTVL.

This rearrangement joins TRBV2 to TRBJ2-5, with 7 positions matching TRBD2. Trimming took 4 bases from V and 1 from J; bases not matched to a gene: 9. Germline CDR1 reads SNHLY; CDR2 reads FYNNEI. This CDR3 is 16 amino acids long. CDR3 residues: CASSARSGLIQETQYF. The CDR3 coding sequence is TGTGCCAGCAGTGCCAGATCGGGACTAATCCAAGAGACCCAGTACTTC.

This clone was seen more than once but under ten times. The CDR3 bases are TGTGCCAGCAGCTTATTCACAACGGCTGAAGCTTTCTTT. This codes for CASSLFTTAEAFF. J is TRBJ1-1 and V is TRBV7-6; D remains unclear. Trimming took off 2 bases at V and 6 bases at J, with 10 bases between the two ends. Germline CDR1 SGHVS, CDR2 FNYEAQ. The CDR3 has 13 amino acids. The full variable domain, rest sourced from reference TRBV7-6 and TRBJ1-1, is GAGVSQSPRYKVTKRGQDVALRCDPISGHVSLYWYRQALGQGPEFLTYFNYEAQQDKSGLPNDRFSAERPEGSISTLTIQRTEQRDSAMYRCASSLFTTAEAFFGQGTRLTVV.

The chain couples TRBV9 to TRBJ2-2, with D possibly TRBD2 on 6 matching bases. This CDR3 has 15 residues. The germline gives CDR1 SGDLS, CDR2 YYNGEE. Trimming stripped 3 bases from V and 6 bases from J, with 15 bases between. This CDR3 is CASSALSWGAGELFF. In DNA form, the CDR3 reads TGTGCCAGCAGCGCCCTCAGCTGGGGGGCCGGGGAGCTGTTTTTT.

This clone was observed a single time. The V call is TRBV9, the J call TRBJ1-2; no firm D call. V lost 4 bases to trimming and J lost 3 bases, with 16 bases between them. Germline-derived CDR1 and CDR2 are SGDLS and YYNGEE. The CDR3 is made up of 15 amino acids. The CDR3 loop reads CASSPRPERDYGYTF. CDR3 DNA: TGTGCCAGCAGCCCCAGACCTGAACGGGACTATGGCTACACCTTC. Based on the CDR3 plus reference TRBV9 and TRBJ1-2, the full variable domain is DSGVTQTPKHLITATGQRVTLRCSPRSGDLSVYWYQQSLDQGLQFLIQYYNGEERAKGNILERFSAQQFPDLHSELNLSSLELGDSALYFCASSPRPERDYGYTFGSGTRLTVV.

This clone occurred once. The rearrangement uses TRBV20-1 and TRBJ2-7; 9 bases map to TRBD1. Germline CDR1 DFQATT, CDR2 SNEGSKA (reference sequence). CDR3 length equals 11 residues. As DNA, the CDR3 is TGCAGTGCTAGAGACCGGGACAGGGTTGGTGTC. Translation gives CSARDRDRVGV.

The V and J genes are TRBV2 and TRBJ1-6, with 8 positions matching TRBD1. CDR3 length equals 14 residues. With 6 bases clipped from V and 10 bases from J, the junction kept 8 bases outside the gene matches. Germline V CDR1 and CDR2: SNHLY, FYNNEI. The CDR3 bases are TGTGCCAGCAGCCTCGGACAGGGAGTATCACCCCTCCACTTT. It translates to CASSLGQGVSPLHF.

V gene TRBV10-3 combines with J gene TRBJ2-7; D might be TRBD1 (6 bases). Germline lookup yields CDR1 ENHRY and CDR2 SYGVKD. The V gene lost 0 bases and the J gene lost 5 bases, with 14 bases spanning the gap. The CDR3 has 15 amino acids. The CDR3 DNA is TGTGCCATCAGTGAGTCGGGCGACAGGCGCCACGAGCAGTACTTC. It translates to CAISESGDRRHEQYF.

This clone showed up just once. The chain carries TRBV4-1 and TRBJ2-7, with 10 bases fitting TRBD1. The CDR3 length is 17 residues. CDR1 and CDR2 from the germline V gene are MGHRA and YSYEKL. With 0 bases clipped from V and 4 bases from J, the junction kept 9 bases outside the gene matches. This CDR3 reads CASSQDWRDRGRYEQYF. In DNA form, the CDR3 reads TGCGCCAGCAGCCAAGATTGGCGCGACAGGGGGCGTTACGAGCAGTACTTC.

This clone appeared a few times. This chain joins TRBV7-6 and TRBJ2-5; TRBD2 might be the D (6 bases). Trimming cost V 1 base and J 5 bases, with 11 bases left between them. Germline loops: CDR1 SGHVS, CDR2 FNYEAQ. CDR3 length: 14 amino acids. For the CDR3, the DNA is TGTGCCAGCAGCTTAGAGGACTATGGGGAGACCCAGTACTTC. Its translation: CASSLEDYGETQYF.